Listed below are T cell receptor beta chains from one sample, sequenced in a study of early stage breast cancer tumors. TCRdb's table, derived via immunoSEQ multiplex PCR, lists solely in-frame clones and lacks some. The sample yields tens of thousands of clones, 65% to 90% seen once. The sequenced sample consisted of blood. Receptors originate from a person in their fifties with breast cancer. The CDR3 runs from the conserved cysteine through the conserved F or W. A D gene is named only where the DNA matches it firmly. Rows may omit the clone size; those that give it use once, few, many or a size class.

CDR3aa: CASSGYRDSDEQYF
CDR3nt: TGTGCCAGCAGTGGATACCGGGACAGTGATGAGCAGTACTTC
d_gene: TRBD1
v_gene: TRBV2
abundance: few
j_gene: TRBJ2-7

CDR3aa: CASSLYRGRGNYGYTF
CDR3nt: TGTGCCAGCAGCTTGTATAGGGGCAGGGGTAACTATGGCTACACCTTC
d_gene: .
v_gene: TRBV5-4
abundance: once
j_gene: TRBJ1-2

CDR3aa: CASSFWTEETQYF
CDR3nt: TGTGCCAGCAGCTTCTGGACAGAAGAGACCCAGTACTTC
d_gene: .
v_gene: TRBV7-2
abundance: .
j_gene: TRBJ2-5

CDR3aa: CATSRVRGSIQDTQYF
CDR3nt: TGTGCCACCAGCAGAGTTCGGGGTTCTATCCAGGATACGCAGTATTTT
d_gene: .
v_gene: TRBV15
abundance: .
j_gene: TRBJ2-3

CDR3aa: CASSPRPWGGSYEQYF
CDR3nt: TGTGCCAGCAGCCCAAGGCCCTGGGGGGGTTCGTACGAGCAGTACTTC
d_gene: TRBD2
v_gene: TRBV7-8
abundance: .
j_gene: TRBJ2-7

CDR3aa: CASSYSRLVTDTQYF
CDR3nt: TGTGCCAGCAGTTACTCGAGACTGGTCACAGATACGCAGTATTTT
d_gene: .
v_gene: TRBV6-5
abundance: once
j_gene: TRBJ2-3

CDR3aa: CASSKGEGDPQGDEQFF
CDR3nt: TGTGCCAGCAGCAAAGGGGAGGGGGACCCCCAGGGCGATGAGCAGTTCTTC
d_gene: .
v_gene: TRBV21-1
abundance: .
j_gene: TRBJ2-1

CDR3aa: CASSETGGAGYGYTF
CDR3nt: TGTGCCAGCAGCGAAACAGGGGGCGCAGGATATGGCTACACCTTC
d_gene: TRBD1
v_gene: TRBV9
abundance: .
j_gene: TRBJ1-2

CDR3aa: CAWSVTRRGEKLFF
CDR3nt: TGTGCCTGGAGTGTAACGAGGAGAGGTGAAAAACTGTTTTTT
d_gene: .
v_gene: TRBV30
abundance: once
j_gene: TRBJ1-4

CDR3aa: CASRVGTGYNEQFF
CDR3nt: TGTGCCAGTAGGGTAGGGACAGGGTACAATGAGCAGTTCTTC
d_gene: TRBD1
v_gene: TRBV19
abundance: .
j_gene: TRBJ2-1

CDR3aa: CASSPVQGAGDTQYF
CDR3nt: TGTGCCAGCAGCCCAGTACAGGGGGCAGGGGATACGCAGTATTTT
d_gene: TRBD1
v_gene: TRBV6-1
abundance: .
j_gene: TRBJ2-3

CDR3aa: CASSIGRQGVTSGANVLTF
CDR3nt: TGTGCCAGTAGTATAGGGCGACAGGGGGTGACATCTGGGGCCAACGTCCTGACTTTC
d_gene: TRBD1
v_gene: TRBV19
abundance: .
j_gene: TRBJ2-6

CDR3aa: CAWSADRTPTTYNSPLHF
CDR3nt: TGTGCCTGGAGCGCGGACAGGACGCCTACCACATATAATTCACCCCTCCACTTT
d_gene: TRBD1
v_gene: TRBV30
abundance: .
j_gene: TRBJ1-6

CDR3aa: CASRLRDRTQYF
CDR3nt: TGTGCCAGCAGGTTGAGAGACAGAACGCAGTATTTT
d_gene: .
v_gene: TRBV11-2
abundance: .
j_gene: TRBJ2-3

CDR3aa: CASSIAMGELFF
CDR3nt: TGTGCCAGCAGTATTGCTATGGGGGAGCTGTTTTTT
d_gene: .
v_gene: TRBV28
abundance: .
j_gene: TRBJ2-2

CDR3aa: CASSLSGGYGVIWSYTF
CDR3nt: TGTGCCAGCAGCTTATCCGGGGGATATGGAGTGATTTGGAGCTACACCTTC
d_gene: .
v_gene: TRBV7-9
abundance: few
j_gene: TRBJ1-2

CDR3aa: CASSSTRGMNTEAFF
CDR3nt: TGTGCCAGCAGCTCGACCCGGGGGATGAACACTGAAGCTTTCTTT
d_gene: .
v_gene: TRBV5-8
abundance: .
j_gene: TRBJ1-1

CDR3aa: CSAEREAQETQYF
CDR3nt: TGCAGCGCAGAACGGGAGGCACAAGAGACCCAGTACTTC
d_gene: TRBD2
v_gene: TRBV29-1
abundance: .
j_gene: TRBJ2-5

CDR3aa: CASSLGTNTGELFF
CDR3nt: TGCGCCAGCAGCTTGGGAACGAACACCGGGGAGCTGTTTTTT
d_gene: .
v_gene: TRBV5-1
abundance: .
j_gene: TRBJ2-2

CDR3aa: CASSPTWGHRNTEAFF
CDR3nt: TGTGCCAGCAGTCCTACTTGGGGACACCGAAATACTGAAGCTTTCTTT
d_gene: .
v_gene: TRBV27
abundance: .
j_gene: TRBJ1-1

CDR3aa: CASSASGIFEQYF
CDR3nt: TGTGCCAGCAGTGCTAGCGGGATATTCGAGCAGTACTTC
d_gene: TRBD2
v_gene: TRBV28
abundance: few
j_gene: TRBJ2-7

CDR3aa: CASRLGGFSDTQYF
CDR3nt: TGTGCCAGTAGGCTTGGGGGGTTTTCAGATACGCAGTATTTT
d_gene: .
v_gene: TRBV19
abundance: once
j_gene: TRBJ2-3

CDR3aa: CASSLYEGSVGNTGELFF
CDR3nt: TGTGCCAGCAGCTTATACGAGGGGTCTGTGGGTAACACCGGGGAGCTGTTTTTT
d_gene: .
v_gene: TRBV13
abundance: .
j_gene: TRBJ2-2

CDR3aa: CSVEIGLAGGRGELFF
CDR3nt: TGCAGCGTTGAAATCGGACTAGCGGGAGGGCGGGGGGAGCTGTTTTTT
d_gene: TRBD2
v_gene: TRBV29-1
abundance: .
j_gene: TRBJ2-2

CDR3aa: CASSLGGSPTDTQYF
CDR3nt: TGTGCCAGCAGCTTGGGCGGGAGTCCCACAGATACGCAGTATTTT
d_gene: TRBD2
v_gene: TRBV7-9
abundance: .
j_gene: TRBJ2-3

CDR3aa: CASSLGYTGELFF
CDR3nt: TGTGCCAGCAGTTTAGGGTACACCGGGGAGCTGTTTTTT
d_gene: .
v_gene: TRBV28
abundance: .
j_gene: TRBJ2-2

CDR3aa: CASSLPRAVGELFF
CDR3nt: TGTGCCAGCAGCTTGCCCAGGGCCGTCGGGGAGCTGTTTTTT
d_gene: .
v_gene: TRBV5-8
abundance: .
j_gene: TRBJ2-2

CDR3aa: CASSWTGNTGELFF
CDR3nt: TGTGCCAGCAGCTGGACAGGGAACACCGGGGAGCTGTTTTTT
d_gene: TRBD1
v_gene: TRBV27
abundance: .
j_gene: TRBJ2-2

CDR3aa: CASSSHVQPTDTQYF
CDR3nt: TGCGCCAGCAGTTCCCATGTTCAACCTACAGATACGCAGTATTTT
d_gene: .
v_gene: TRBV10-2
abundance: .
j_gene: TRBJ2-3